These 5 T cell receptor beta chains were all obtained from the same sample, sequenced in a study of blood T cell repertoires in COVID-19. The data were produced by immunoSEQ multiplex PCR, yet TCRdb's version contains in-frame clones alone and is incomplete. The sample yields about 270,000 clones, roughly 86% seen once. The sample was peripheral blood. The receptors derive from a woman between 50 and 59 years old with acute or convalescent COVID-19.

This chain joins TRBV6-2 or TRBV6-3 and TRBJ1-2, with TRBD1 matching over 8 bases. V trimming: 6 bases; J trimming: 3 bases; junction bases outside the gene matches: 9. This CDR3 has 15 residues. The germline V gene has CDR1 MNHEY and CDR2 SVGEGT. DNA of the CDR3: TGTGCCAGCAGCACGACAGGGGCCGCCTACTATGGCTACACCTTC. The encoded protein is CASSTTGAAYYGYTF.

This chain links TRBV6-2 or TRBV6-3 with TRBJ2-1; the match to TRBD2 covers 9 bases. V was pared by 0 bases and J by 8 bases, with 8 bases of the junction left unmatched. Germline CDR1 MNHEY, CDR2 SVGEGT. The CDR3 spans 16 residues. The CDR3 sequence: CASSYSLREGKDEQFF. The CDR3 DNA follows: TGTGCCAGCAGTTACTCGCTGCGGGAGGGAAAAGATGAGCAGTTCTTC.

This clone was observed once. The chain employs TRBV7-2 and TRBJ2-7; 9 bases are shared with TRBD2. After removal of 1 base from V and 3 bases from J, the junction contained 4 bases not matched to a gene. CDR3 length: 15 amino acids. In germline, CDR1 is SGHTA, CDR2 FQGNSA. The CDR3 loop reads CASSLVGTSFYEQYF. The CDR3 nucleotides are TGTGCCAGCAGCTTAGTCGGGACTAGCTTCTACGAGCAGTACTTC.

The chain couples TRBV4-2 to TRBJ2-2; D gene ambiguous. The CDR3 has 15 residues. CDR1 LGHNA and CDR2 YNFKEQ come from the germline V gene. Between the trimmed V and J ends, which lost 3 bases and 5 bases, there was a span of 13 bases. CDR3 in DNA: TGTGCCAGCAGCCACACTAACGCGTATACCGGGGAGCTGTTTTTT. Amino acids: CASSHTNAYTGELFF.

This chain links TRBV4-3 with TRBJ1-2; D not certain. This CDR3 has 12 residues. V lost 0 bases to trimming and J lost 4 bases, with 3 bases between them. Germline CDR1 reads LGHNA; CDR2 reads YSLEER. CDR3 in amino acids: CASSQDRYGYTF. The CDR3, as DNA: TGCGCCAGCAGCCAAGATCGCTATGGCTACACCTTC.